Listed here is a single T cell receptor (beta chain). TCRdb ran MiXCR on the RT-PCR reads and lists one entry per CDR3 protein. The table includes about a million distinct CDR3 sequences, more than 15% detected once. The record originates from a study of patients and donors after allogeneic stem cell transplantation. This CDR3 is 14 amino acids long. J gave up 5 bases and V 3 bases, and 4 bases lay outside the gene matches. Germline V lookup: CDR1 SGHRS, CDR2 YFSETQ. This receptor was obtained from a human donor who was either an allogeneic HSCT recipient or a stem cell or donor lymphocyte infusion donor (not recorded which). It is not recorded whose cells these are; they may come from a transplant donor. The chain combines TRBV5-1 with TRBJ2-5; 10 nucleotides match TRBD1. The sample taken for sequencing was blood, either unsorted or a sorted T cell fraction (not recorded which). The CDR3 spells CASSSGQGWETQYF. CDR3 sequence (DNA): TGCGCCAGCAGCTCGGGACAGGGGTGGGAGACCCAGTACTTC. The entire variable domain, with the rest obtained from reference TRBV5-1 and TRBJ2-5, is as follows: KAGVTQTPRYLIKTRGQQVTLSCSPISGHRSVSWYQQTPGQGLQFLFEYFSETQRNKGNFPGRFSGRQFSNSRSEMNVSTLELGDSALYLCASSSGQGWETQYFGPGTRLLVL.